This T cell receptor (beta chain) was identified during a study of OX40 agonist ivuxolimab in advanced cancers. Overall study results and limits: Relative to CD4+, CD8+ T cells held more expanded clones on average. Also showing low normalized T-cell clonal expansion were some of the nonresponders.

Germline V gives CDR1 MNHEY, CDR2 SMNVEV (reference sequence). The ends were cut back, 5 bases at V and 2 bases at J, with 14 bases in the middle. The CDR3 loop spans 15 amino acids. The assay was immunoSEQ multiplex PCR, and TCRdb's table has in-frame clones only and misses some. The sample lists more than 65,000 clones, approximately 89% occurring once. This clone has a single count. Its antigen remains unidentified. The chain links TRBV27 to TRBJ2-3, with D perhaps matching TRBD2 (5 bases). The material sequenced was CD4+ or CD8+ T cells sorted from blood, taken in a trial of the OX40 agonist ivuxolimab. The sequence came from an adult with an advanced solid tumor such as melanoma, head and neck, liver or kidney cancer. CDR3 sequence (DNA): TGTGCCAGCAGTCAATGGACTCCAGACACAGATACGCAGTATTTT. This translates into CASSQWTPDTDTQYF.